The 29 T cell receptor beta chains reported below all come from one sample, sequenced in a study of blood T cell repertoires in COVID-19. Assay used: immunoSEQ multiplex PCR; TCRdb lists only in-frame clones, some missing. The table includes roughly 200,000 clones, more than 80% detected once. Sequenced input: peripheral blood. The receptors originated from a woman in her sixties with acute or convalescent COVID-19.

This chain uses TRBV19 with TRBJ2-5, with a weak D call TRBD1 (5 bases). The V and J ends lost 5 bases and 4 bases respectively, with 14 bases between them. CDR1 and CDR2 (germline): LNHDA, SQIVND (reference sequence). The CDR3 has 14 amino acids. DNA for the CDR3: TGTGCCAGTAGTCCAGTCCAGGGCAGAGAGACCCAGTACTTC. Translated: CASSPVQGRETQYF.

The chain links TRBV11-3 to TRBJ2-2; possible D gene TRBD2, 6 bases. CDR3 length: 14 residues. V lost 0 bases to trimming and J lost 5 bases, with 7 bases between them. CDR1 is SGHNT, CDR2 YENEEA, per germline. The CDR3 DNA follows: TGTGCCAGCAGCTTAGACCGGGGGACCGGGGAGCTGTTTTTT. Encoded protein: CASSLDRGTGELFF. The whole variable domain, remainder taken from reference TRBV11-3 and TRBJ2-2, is EAGVVQSPRYKIIEKKQPVAFWCNPISGHNTLYWYLQNLGQGPELLIRYENEEAVDDSQLPKDRFSAERLKGVDSTLKIQPAELGDSAVYLCASSLDRGTGELFFGEGSRLTVL.

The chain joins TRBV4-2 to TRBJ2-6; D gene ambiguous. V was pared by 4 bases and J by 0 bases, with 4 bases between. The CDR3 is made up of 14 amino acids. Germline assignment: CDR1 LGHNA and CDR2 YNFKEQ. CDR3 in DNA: TGTGCCAGCAGCCTCAGCTCTGGGGCCAACGTCCTGACTTTC. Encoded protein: CASSLSSGANVLTF.

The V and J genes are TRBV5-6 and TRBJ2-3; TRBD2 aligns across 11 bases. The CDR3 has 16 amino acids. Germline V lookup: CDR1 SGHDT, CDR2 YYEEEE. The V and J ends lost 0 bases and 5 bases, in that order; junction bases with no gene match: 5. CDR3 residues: CASSLVLAGAGDTQYF. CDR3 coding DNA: TGTGCCAGCAGCTTGGTACTAGCGGGAGCTGGAGATACGCAGTATTTT.

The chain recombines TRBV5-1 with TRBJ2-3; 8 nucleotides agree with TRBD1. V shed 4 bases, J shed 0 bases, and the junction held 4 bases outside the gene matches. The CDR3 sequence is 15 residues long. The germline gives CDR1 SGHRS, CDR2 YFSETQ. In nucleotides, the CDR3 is TGCGCCAGCAGCCCCGGACAGGGAAGCACAGATACGCAGTATTTT. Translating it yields CASSPGQGSTDTQYF.

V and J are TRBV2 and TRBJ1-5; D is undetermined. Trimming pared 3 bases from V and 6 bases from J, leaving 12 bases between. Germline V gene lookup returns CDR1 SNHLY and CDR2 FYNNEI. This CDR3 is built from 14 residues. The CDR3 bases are TGTGCCAGCAGTGATTTGCAGAAGTTTCAGCCCCAGCATTTT. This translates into CASSDLQKFQPQHF. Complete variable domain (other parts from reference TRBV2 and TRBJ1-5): EPEVTQTPSHQVTQMGQEVILRCVPISNHLYFYWYRQILGQKVEFLVSFYNNEISEKSEIFDDQFSVERPDGSNFTLKIRSTKLEDSAMYFCASSDLQKFQPQHFGDGTRLSIL.

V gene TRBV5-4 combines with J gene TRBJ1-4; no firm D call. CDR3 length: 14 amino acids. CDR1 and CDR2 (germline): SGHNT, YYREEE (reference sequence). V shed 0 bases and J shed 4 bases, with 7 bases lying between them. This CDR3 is CASSLGHNNEKLFF. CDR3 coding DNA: TGTGCCAGCAGCTTGGGGCATAATAATGAAAAACTGTTTTTT.

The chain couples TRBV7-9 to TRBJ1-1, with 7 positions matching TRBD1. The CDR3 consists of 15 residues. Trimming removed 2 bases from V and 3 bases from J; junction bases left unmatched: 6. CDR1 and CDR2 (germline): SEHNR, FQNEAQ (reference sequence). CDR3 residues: CASSLKGTDYTEAFF. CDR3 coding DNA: TGTGCCAGCAGCTTAAAGGGGACAGACTACACTGAAGCTTTCTTT.

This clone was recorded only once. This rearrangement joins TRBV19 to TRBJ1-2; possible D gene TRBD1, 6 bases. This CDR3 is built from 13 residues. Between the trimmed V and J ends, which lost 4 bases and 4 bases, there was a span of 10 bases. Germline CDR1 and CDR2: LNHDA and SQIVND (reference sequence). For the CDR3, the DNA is TGTGCCAGTAGTACCGGGACAACCTATGGCTACACCTTC. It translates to CASSTGTTYGYTF.

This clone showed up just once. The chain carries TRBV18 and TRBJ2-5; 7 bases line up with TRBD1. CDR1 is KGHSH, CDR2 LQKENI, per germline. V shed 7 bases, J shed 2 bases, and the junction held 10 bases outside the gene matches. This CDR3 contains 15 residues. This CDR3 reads CASYLGQVLQETQYF. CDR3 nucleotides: TGTGCCAGCTACTTAGGACAGGTCCTTCAAGAGACCCAGTACTTC.

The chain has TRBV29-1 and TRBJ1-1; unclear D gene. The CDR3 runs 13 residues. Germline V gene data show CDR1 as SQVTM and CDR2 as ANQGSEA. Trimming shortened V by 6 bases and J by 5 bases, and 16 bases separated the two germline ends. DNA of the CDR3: TGCAGCGTCTGGACCTTAAGCGGGACTGAAGCTTTCTTT. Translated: CSVWTLSGTEAFF.

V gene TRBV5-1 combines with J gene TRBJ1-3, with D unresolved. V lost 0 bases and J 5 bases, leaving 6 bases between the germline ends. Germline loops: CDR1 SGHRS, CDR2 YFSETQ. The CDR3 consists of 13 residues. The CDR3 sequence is CASSLDNRNTIYF. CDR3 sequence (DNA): TGCGCCAGCAGCTTGGACAATCGAAACACCATATATTTT.

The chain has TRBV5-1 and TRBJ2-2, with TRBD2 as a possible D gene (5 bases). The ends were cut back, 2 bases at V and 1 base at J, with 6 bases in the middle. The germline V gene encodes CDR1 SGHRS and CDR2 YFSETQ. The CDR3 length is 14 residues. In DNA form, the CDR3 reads TGCGCCAGCAGCTTCAGCGGGAACACCGGGGAGCTGTTTTTT. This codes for CASSFSGNTGELFF.

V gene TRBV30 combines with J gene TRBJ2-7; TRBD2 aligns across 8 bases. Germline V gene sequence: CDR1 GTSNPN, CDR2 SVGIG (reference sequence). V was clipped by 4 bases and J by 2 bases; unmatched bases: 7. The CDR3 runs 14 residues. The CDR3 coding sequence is TGTGCCTGGATCCCCGTTAGCGGGACCTACGAGCAGTACGTC. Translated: CAWIPVSGTYEQYV.

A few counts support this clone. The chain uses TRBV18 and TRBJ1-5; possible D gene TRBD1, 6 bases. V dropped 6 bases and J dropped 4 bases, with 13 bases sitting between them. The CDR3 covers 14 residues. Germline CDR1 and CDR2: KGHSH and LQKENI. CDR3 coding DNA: TGTGCCAGCTCCCGAAGCCAGGGGAATCAGCCCCAGCATTTT. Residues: CASSRSQGNQPQHF. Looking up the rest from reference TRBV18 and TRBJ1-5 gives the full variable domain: NAGVMQNPRHLVRRRGQEARLRCSPMKGHSHVYWYRQLPEEGLKFMVYLQKENIIDESGMPKERFSAEFPKEGPSILRIQQVVRGDSAAYFCASSRSQGNQPQHFGDGTRLSIL.

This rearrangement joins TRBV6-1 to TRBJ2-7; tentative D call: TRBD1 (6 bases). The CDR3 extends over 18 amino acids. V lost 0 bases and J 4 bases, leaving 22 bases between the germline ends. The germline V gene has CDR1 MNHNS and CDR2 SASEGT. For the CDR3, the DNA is TGTGCCAGCAGTGAAGCAAGGGGGAGCATTTCCAGACTTTACGAGCAGTACTTC. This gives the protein CASSEARGSISRLYEQYF.

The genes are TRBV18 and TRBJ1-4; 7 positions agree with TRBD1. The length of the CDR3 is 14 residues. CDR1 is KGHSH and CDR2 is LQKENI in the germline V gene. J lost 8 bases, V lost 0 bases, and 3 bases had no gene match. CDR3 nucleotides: TGTGCCAGCTCACCACCAGGGGGCCAAGAAAAACTGTTTTTT. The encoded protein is CASSPPGGQEKLFF.

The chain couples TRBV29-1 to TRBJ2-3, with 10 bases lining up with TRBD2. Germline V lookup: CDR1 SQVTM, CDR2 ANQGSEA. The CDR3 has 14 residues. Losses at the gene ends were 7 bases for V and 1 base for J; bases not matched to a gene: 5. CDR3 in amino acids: CSGIAGGGTDTQYF. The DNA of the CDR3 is TGCAGCGGTATAGCGGGAGGAGGCACAGATACGCAGTATTTT.

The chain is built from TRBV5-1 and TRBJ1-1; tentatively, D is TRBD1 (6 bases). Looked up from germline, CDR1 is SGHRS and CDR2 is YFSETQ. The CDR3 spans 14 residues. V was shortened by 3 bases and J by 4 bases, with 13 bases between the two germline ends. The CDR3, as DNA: TGCGCCAGCAGCTGGACAGATTCTGGCACTGAAGCTTTCTTT. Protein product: CASSWTDSGTEAFF.

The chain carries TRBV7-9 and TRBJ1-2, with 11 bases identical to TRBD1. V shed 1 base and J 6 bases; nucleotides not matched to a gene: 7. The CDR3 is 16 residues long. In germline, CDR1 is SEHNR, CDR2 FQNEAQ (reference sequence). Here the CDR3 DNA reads TGTGCCAGCAGCTTAGGTGGACAGGGGGCGTCGGATGGCTACACCTTC. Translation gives CASSLGGQGASDGYTF.

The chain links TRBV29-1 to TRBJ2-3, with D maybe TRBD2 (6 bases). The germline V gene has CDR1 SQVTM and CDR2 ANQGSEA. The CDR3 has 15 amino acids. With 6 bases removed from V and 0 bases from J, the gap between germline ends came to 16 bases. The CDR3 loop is CSVMAGSASTDTQYF. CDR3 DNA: TGCAGCGTAATGGCGGGGTCCGCTAGCACAGATACGCAGTATTTT.

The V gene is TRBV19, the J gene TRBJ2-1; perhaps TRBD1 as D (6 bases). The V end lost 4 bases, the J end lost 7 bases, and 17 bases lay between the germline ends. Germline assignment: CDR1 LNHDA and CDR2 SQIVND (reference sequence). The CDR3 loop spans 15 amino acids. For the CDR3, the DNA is TGTGCCAGTAGTACCCTAGGGGGAGTGGGGAATGAGCAGTTCTTC. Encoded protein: CASSTLGGVGNEQFF.

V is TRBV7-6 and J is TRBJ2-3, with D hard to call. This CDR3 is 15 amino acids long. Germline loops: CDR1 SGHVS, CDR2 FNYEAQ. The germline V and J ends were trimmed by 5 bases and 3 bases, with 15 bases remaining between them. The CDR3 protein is CASSPGARQTDTQYF. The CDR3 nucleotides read TGTGCCAGCAGCCCCGGAGCTAGGCAAACAGATACGCAGTATTTT.

CDR3 amino acids: CATSDPSGPHPAEQYV. CDR3 nucleotide sequence: TGTGCCACCAGTGATCCTAGCGGGCCCCACCCCGCCGAGCAGTACGTC. This chain connects TRBV24-1 to TRBJ2-7; 8 bases agree with TRBD2. The CDR3 sequence is 16 residues long. V lost 3 bases to trimming and J lost 6 bases; unmatched junction nucleotides: 12. Germline V gives CDR1 KGHDR, CDR2 SFDVKD.

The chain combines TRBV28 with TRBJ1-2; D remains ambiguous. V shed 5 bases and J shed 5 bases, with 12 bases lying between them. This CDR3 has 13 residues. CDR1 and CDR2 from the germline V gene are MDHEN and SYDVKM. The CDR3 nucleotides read TGTGCCAGCAGTCCCCCCCCCGGTTATGGCTACACCTTC. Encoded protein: CASSPPPGYGYTF.

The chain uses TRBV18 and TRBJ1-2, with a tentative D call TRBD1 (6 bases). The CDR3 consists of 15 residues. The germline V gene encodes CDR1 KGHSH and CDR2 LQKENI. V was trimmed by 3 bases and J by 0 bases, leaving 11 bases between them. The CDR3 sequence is CASSPPGTSNYGYTF. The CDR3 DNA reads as TGTGCCAGCTCACCGCCTGGGACATCTAACTATGGCTACACCTTC.

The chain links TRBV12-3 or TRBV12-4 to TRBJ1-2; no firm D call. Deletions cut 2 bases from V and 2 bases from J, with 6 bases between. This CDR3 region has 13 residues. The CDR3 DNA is TGTGCCAGCAGTTTAAGTAGAAACTATGGCTACACCTTC. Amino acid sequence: CASSLSRNYGYTF.

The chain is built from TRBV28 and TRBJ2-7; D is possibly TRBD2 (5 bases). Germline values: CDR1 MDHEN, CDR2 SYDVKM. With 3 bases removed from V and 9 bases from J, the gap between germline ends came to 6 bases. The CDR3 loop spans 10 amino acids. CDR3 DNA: TGTGCCAGCAGTTTGGGAGTGCAGTACTTC. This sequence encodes CASSLGVQYF.

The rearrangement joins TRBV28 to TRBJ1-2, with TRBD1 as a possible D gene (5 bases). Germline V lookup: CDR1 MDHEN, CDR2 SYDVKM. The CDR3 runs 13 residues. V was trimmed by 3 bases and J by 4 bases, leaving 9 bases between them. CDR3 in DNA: TGTGCCAGCAGTTTCGGGGGAACCTATGGCTACACCTTC. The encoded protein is CASSFGGTYGYTF.